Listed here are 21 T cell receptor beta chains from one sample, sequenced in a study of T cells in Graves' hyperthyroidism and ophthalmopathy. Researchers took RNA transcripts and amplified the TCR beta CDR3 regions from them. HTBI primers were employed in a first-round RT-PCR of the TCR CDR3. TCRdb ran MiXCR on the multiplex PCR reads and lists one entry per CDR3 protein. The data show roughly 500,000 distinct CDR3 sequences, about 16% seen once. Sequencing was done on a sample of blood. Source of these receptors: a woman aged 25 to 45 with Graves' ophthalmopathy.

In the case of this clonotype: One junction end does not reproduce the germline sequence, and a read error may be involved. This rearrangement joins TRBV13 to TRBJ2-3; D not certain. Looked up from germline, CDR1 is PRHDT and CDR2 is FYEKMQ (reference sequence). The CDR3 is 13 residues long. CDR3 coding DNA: TGTGCCAGTAGCCCGACCAGCACAGATGCGCAGTATTTT. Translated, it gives CASSPTSTDAQYF.

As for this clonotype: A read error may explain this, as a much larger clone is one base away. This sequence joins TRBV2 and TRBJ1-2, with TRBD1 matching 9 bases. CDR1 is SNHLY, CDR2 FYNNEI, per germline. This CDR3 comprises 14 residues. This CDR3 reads CASTLGQGLFGDTF. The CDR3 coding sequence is TGTGCCAGCACCCTGGGACAGGGATTGTTTGGCGACACCTTC.

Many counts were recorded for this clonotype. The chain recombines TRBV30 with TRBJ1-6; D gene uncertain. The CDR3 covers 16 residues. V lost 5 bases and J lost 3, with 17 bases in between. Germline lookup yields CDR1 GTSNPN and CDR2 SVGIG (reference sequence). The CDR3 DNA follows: TGTGCCTGGGCCGATCTCGGTGGGGACTATAATTCACCCCTCCACTTT. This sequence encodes CAWADLGGDYNSPLHF. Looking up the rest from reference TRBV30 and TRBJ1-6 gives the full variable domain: SQTIHQWPATLVQPVGSPLSLECTVEGTSNPNLYWYRQAAGRGLQLLFYSVGIGQISSEVPQNLSASRPQDRQFILSSKKLLLSDSGFYLCAWADLGGDYNSPLHFGNGTRLTVT.

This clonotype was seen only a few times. Written as DNA, the CDR3 is TGTGCCAGCAGCCCCCGCTCTTCAACCTACGAGCAGTACTTC. Protein product: CASSPRSSTYEQYF. The chain couples TRBV7-8 to TRBJ2-7; the D is unclear. Trimming took 5 bases from V and 2 from J, leaving 13 bases between them. Germline CDR1 SGHVS, CDR2 FQNEAQ. This CDR3 is built from 14 residues.

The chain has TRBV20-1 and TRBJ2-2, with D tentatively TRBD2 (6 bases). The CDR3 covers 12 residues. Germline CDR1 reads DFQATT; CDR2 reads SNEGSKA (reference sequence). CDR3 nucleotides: TGCAGCGTCGCGGGGAGAATCGGGGAGCTGTTTTTT. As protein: CSVAGRIGELFF.

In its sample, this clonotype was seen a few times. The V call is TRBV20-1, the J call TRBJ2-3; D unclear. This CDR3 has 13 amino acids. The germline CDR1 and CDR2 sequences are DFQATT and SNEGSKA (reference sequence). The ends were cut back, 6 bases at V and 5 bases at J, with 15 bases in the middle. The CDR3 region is CSAPRRSEDTQYF. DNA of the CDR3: TGCAGTGCACCACGACGCTCGGAAGATACGCAGTATTTT.

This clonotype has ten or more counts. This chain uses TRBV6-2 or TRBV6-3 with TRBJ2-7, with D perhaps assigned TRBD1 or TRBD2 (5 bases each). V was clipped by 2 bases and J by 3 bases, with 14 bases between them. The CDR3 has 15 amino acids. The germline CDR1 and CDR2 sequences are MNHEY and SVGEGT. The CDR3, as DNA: TGTGCCAGCAGTTACGCCGGGACCCAACTCTACGAGCAGTACTTC. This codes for CASSYAGTQLYEQYF.

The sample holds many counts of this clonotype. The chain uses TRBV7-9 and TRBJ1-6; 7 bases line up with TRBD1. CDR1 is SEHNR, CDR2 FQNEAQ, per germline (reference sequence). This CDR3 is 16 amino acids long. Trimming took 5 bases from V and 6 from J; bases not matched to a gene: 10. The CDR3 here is CASSDWGQPPNSPLHF. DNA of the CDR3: TGTGCCAGCAGCGACTGGGGACAGCCACCTAATTCACCCCTCCACTTT.

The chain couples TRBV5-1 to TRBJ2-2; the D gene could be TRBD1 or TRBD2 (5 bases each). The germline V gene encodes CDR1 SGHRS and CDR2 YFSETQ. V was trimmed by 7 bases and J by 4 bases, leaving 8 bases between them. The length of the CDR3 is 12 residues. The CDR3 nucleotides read TGCGCCAGCGGGGACCTCACCGGGGAGCTGTTTTTT. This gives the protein CASGDLTGELFF.

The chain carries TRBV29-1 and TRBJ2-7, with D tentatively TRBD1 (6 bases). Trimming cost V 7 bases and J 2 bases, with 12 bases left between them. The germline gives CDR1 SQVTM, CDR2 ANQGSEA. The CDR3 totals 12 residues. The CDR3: CSGRQDAYEQYF. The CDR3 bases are TGCAGCGGTCGACAGGACGCCTACGAGCAGTACTTC.

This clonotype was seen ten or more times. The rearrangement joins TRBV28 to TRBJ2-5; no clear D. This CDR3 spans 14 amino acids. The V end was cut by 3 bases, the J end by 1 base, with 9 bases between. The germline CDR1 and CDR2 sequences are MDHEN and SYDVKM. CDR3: CASSFRQTQETQYF. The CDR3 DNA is TGTGCCAGCAGTTTTCGGCAGACCCAAGAGACCCAGTACTTC. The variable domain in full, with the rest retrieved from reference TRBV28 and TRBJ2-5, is DVKVTQSSRYLVKRTGEKVFLECVQDMDHENMFWYRQDPGLGLRLIYFSYDVKMKEKGDIPEGYSVSREKKERFSLILESASTNQTSMYLCASSFRQTQETQYFGPGTRLLVL.

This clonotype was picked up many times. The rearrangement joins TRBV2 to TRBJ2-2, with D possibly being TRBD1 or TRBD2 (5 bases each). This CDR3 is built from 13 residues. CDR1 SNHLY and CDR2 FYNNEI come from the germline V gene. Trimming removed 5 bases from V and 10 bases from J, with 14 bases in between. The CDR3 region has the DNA TGTGCCAGCAGTCAAACGGGGCTGGAGGAGCTGTTTTTT. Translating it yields CASSQTGLEELFF.

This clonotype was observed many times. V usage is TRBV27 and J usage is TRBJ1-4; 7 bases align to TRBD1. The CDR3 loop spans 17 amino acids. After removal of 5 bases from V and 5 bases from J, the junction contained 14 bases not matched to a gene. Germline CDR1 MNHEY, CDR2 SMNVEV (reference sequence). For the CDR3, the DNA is TGTGCCAGCAGTCCTATTAGATATCCGGGACAGAATGAAAAACTGTTTTTT. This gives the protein CASSPIRYPGQNEKLFF.

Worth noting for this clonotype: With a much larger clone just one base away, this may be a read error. CDR3 nucleotides: TGCAGTGCTAGAGAGGACCCGAACGCCGGGGAGCTGTTTTTT. Encoded protein: CSAREDPNAGELFF. This chain connects TRBV20-1 to TRBJ2-2; D not certain. The germline gives CDR1 DFQATT, CDR2 SNEGSKA (reference sequence). The CDR3 loop spans 14 amino acids.

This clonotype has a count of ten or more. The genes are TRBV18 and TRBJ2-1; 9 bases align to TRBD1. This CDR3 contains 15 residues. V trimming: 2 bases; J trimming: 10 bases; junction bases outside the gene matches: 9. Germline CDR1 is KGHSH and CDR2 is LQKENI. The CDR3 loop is CASSPGTGTPGEQFF. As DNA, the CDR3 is TGTGCCAGCTCACCAGGGACAGGGACCCCAGGCGAGCAGTTCTTC.

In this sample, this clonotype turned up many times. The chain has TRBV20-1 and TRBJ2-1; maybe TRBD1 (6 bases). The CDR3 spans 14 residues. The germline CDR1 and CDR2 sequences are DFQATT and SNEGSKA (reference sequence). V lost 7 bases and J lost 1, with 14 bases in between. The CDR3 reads CSVKARGSYNEQFF. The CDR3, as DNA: TGCAGTGTTAAGGCTAGGGGGTCCTACAATGAGCAGTTCTTC.

CDR3 region: CASSQRRGWDQPQHF. As DNA, the CDR3 is TGCGCCAGCAGCCAACGGAGGGGATGGGATCAGCCCCAGCATTTT. V and J are TRBV4-3 and TRBJ1-5, with TRBD1 as a possible D gene (5 bases). Per the germline V gene, CDR1 is LGHNA and CDR2 is YSLEER. Between the trimmed V and J ends, which lost 2 bases and 5 bases, there was a span of 13 bases. The CDR3 sequence is 15 residues long.

The CDR3 reads CSASGLANTGELFF. As DNA, the CDR3 is TGCAGTGCTAGCGGGTTAGCGAACACCGGGGAGCTGTTTTTT. The chain employs TRBV20-1 and TRBJ2-2; D call uncertain. V lost 3 bases to trimming and J lost 0 bases, with 8 bases between them. Germline CDR1 is DFQATT and CDR2 is SNEGSKA (reference sequence). CDR3 length equals 14 residues.

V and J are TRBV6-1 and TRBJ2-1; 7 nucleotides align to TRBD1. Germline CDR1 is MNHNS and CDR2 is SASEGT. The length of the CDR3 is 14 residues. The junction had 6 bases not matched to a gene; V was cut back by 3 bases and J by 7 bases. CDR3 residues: CASSDILGQNEQFF. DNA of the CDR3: TGTGCCAGCAGTGATATTTTGGGACAGAATGAGCAGTTCTTC.

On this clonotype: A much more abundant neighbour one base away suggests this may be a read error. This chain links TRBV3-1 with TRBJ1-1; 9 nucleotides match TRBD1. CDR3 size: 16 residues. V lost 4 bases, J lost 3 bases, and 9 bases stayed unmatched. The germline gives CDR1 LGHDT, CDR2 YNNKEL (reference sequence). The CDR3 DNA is TGTGCCAGCAGCCCCTGGACAGGGGTTGAAGACACTGAAGCTTTCTTT. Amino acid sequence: CASSPWTGVEDTEAFF.

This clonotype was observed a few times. The CDR3 DNA reads TGTGCCAGCAGTTTATGGTCGTCTAGCGGGAGGCCAATATACGAGCAGTACTTC. This sequence encodes CASSLWSSSGRPIYEQYF. This rearrangement joins TRBV28 to TRBJ2-7; 11 nucleotides line up with TRBD2. V gave up 0 bases and J gave up 4 bases; unmatched junction bases: 11. Germline V gene lookup returns CDR1 MDHEN and CDR2 SYDVKM. The CDR3 is made up of 18 amino acids.